A selection of T cell receptor beta chains follows, all from one sample in a study of blood T cells in healthy people across ages. One entry per CDR3 protein results from TCRdb running MiXCR on the 5' RACE reads. The repertoire holds around 1.5 million distinct CDR3 sequences, with roughly 32% as singletons. Sequenced input: blood. The receptors originated from a woman under 40 in good health. CDR3s include the opening cysteine and the closing phenylalanine or tryptophan. D genes are given only for firm matches. Size values are once, few and many counts, or a class for expanded clones, and some rows have none.

D: TRBD1; size: NA; J: TRBJ2-3; V: TRBV20-1; DNA: TGCAGTGCTACGGGACAGGGAAAGGCAGATACGCAGTATTTT; CDR3: CSATGQGKADTQYF
D: NA; size: few; J: TRBJ2-1; V: TRBV6-5; DNA: TGTGCCAGCAGTCAACCCCTCGGTAGGGGAGGCAATGAGCAGTTCTTC; CDR3: CASSQPLGRGGNEQFF
D: NA; size: NA; J: TRBJ2-5; V: TRBV28; DNA: TGTGCCAGCAGTTTAGGGGCGGGAATTTCCCTGGGGACCCAGTACTTC; CDR3: CASSLGAGISLGTQYF
D: TRBD1; size: many; J: TRBJ2-5; V: TRBV10-3; DNA: TGTGCCATCCGGGACAGTCAAGAGACCCAGTACTTC; CDR3: CAIRDSQETQYF
D: NA; size: many; J: TRBJ2-5; V: TRBV6-1; DNA: TGTGCCAGCAGTGGACAATCGTCTGGGGAGACCCAGTACTTC; CDR3: CASSGQSSGETQYF
D: NA; size: few; J: TRBJ1-1; V: TRBV6-6; DNA: TGTGCCAGCAGTTACTCGGATGAAGCTTTCTTT; CDR3: CASSYSDEAFF
D: TRBD2; size: once; J: TRBJ2-5; V: TRBV6-1; DNA: TGTGCCAGCAATTTTGGCGGGAGGGCGGAGACCCAGTACTTC; CDR3: CASNFGGRAETQYF
D: TRBD2; size: few; J: TRBJ2-5; V: TRBV20-1; DNA: TGCAGTGCTAGAGATAGGACTAGCGGAGCTCGGGAGCAGTACTTC; CDR3: CSARDRTSGAREQYF
D: TRBD1; size: NA; J: TRBJ1-5; V: TRBV20-1; DNA: TGCAGTGCTAGTGCAGGACAGGGAACGGTTCAGCCCCAGCATTTT; CDR3: CSASAGQGTVQPQHF
D: TRBD1; size: NA; J: TRBJ1-2; V: TRBV7-2; DNA: TGTGCCAGCAGACTAGGGACAGCCAAGGGGTATGGCTACACCTTC; CDR3: CASRLGTAKGYGYTF
D: NA; size: NA; J: TRBJ2-7; V: TRBV7-9; DNA: TGTGCCAGCAGCCCAATTTACTCTCAGGGCCACGAGCAGTACTTC; CDR3: CASSPIYSQGHEQYF
D: NA; size: NA; J: TRBJ2-3; V: TRBV30; DNA: TGTGCCTGGACCCTCCTAGCGGATACGCAGTATTTT; CDR3: CAWTLLADTQYF
D: TRBD1; size: once; J: TRBJ2-7; V: TRBV28; DNA: TGTGCCAGCACACAGGGGGCTTTTGGGTCCGACGAACAGTACTTC; CDR3: CASTQGAFGSDEQYF
D: TRBD2; size: few; J: TRBJ2-1; V: TRBV6-2/TRBV6-3; DNA: TGTGCCATCGGACCGGGACTAGCGGGAGGTCGATTTAATGAGCAGTTCTTC; CDR3: CAIGPGLAGGRFNEQFF
D: NA; size: NA; J: TRBJ1-2; V: TRBV28; DNA: TGTGCCAGCAGTTTGGAACAGGGAAAATATGGCTACACCTTC; CDR3: CASSLEQGKYGYTF
D: NA; size: many; J: TRBJ2-7; V: TRBV7-9; DNA: TGTGCCAGCAGCCCTACCGGGAGCTACTACGAGCAGTACTTC; CDR3: CASSPTGSYYEQYF
D: NA; size: few; J: TRBJ2-1; V: TRBV20-1; DNA: TGCAGTGCTAGGGGTCCAGAGGCCTTCAACAATGAGCAGTTCTTC; CDR3: CSARGPEAFNNEQFF
D: TRBD2; size: few; J: TRBJ2-3; V: TRBV10-1; DNA: TGCGCCAGCAGTGAGTCCAGCGGGAGGGCCGTAGATACGCAGTATTTT; CDR3: CASSESSGRAVDTQYF
D: TRBD1; size: NA; J: TRBJ1-2; V: TRBV27; DNA: TGTGCCAGCAGAACAGGGGGCGCGGGCTACACCTTC; CDR3: CASRTGGAGYTF
D: TRBD1; size: many; J: TRBJ2-7; V: TRBV29-1; DNA: TGCAGCGTTGAGGACGGGACAGGGGGCTACGAGCAGTACTTC; CDR3: CSVEDGTGGYEQYF
D: NA; size: NA; J: TRBJ2-1; V: TRBV28; DNA: TGTACCAGCAGTTTGAGCGGTCTCAATGAGCAGTTCTTC; CDR3: CTSSLSGLNEQFF
D: NA; size: few; J: TRBJ2-3; V: TRBV2; DNA: TGTGCCAGCAGTAGCGCCCTTGGCGCGGTAGCAGATACGCAGTATTTT; CDR3: CASSSALGAVADTQYF
D: NA; size: NA; J: TRBJ1-2; V: TRBV30; DNA: TGTGCCTGGAGTGAAAAAGTGCCAGGTTTTTATGGCTACACCTTC; CDR3: CAWSEKVPGFYGYTF
D: NA; size: few; J: TRBJ2-7; V: TRBV12-5; DNA: TGTGCTAGTGCCCACTGGGAAGGGCGTATCCCCTACGAGCAGTACTTC; CDR3: CASAHWEGRIPYEQYF
D: NA; size: few; J: TRBJ2-7; V: TRBV20-1; DNA: TGCAGTGCTAGAGCGCCGTGGTCGAGGGCTTCCTACGAGCAGTACTTC; CDR3: CSARAPWSRASYEQYF
D: NA; size: many; J: TRBJ2-4; V: TRBV5-6; DNA: TGTGCCAGCAGCTTGAGGGGAGTCGCCAAAAACATTCAGTACTTC; CDR3: CASSLRGVAKNIQYF
D: TRBD2; size: NA; J: TRBJ2-5; V: TRBV7-9; DNA: TGTGCCAGCAGCTCGGGACTAGCGCGTTTACTCGAGACCCAGTACTTC; CDR3: CASSSGLARLLETQYF
D: NA; size: NA; J: TRBJ2-5; V: TRBV28; DNA: TGTGCCAGCAGCAAACTATGGACAGTTCAAGAGACCCAGTACTTC; CDR3: CASSKLWTVQETQYF
D: NA; size: NA; J: TRBJ2-1; V: TRBV30; DNA: TGTGCCTGGAGCAGTCAGGGGGGCAATGAGCAGTTCTTC; CDR3: CAWSSQGGNEQFF
D: NA; size: NA; J: TRBJ1-1; V: TRBV5-1; DNA: TGCGCCAGCAGGATGATTTACAGGAGCACTGAAGCTTTCTTT; CDR3: CASRMIYRSTEAFF
D: TRBD2; size: NA; J: TRBJ2-1; V: TRBV12-3/TRBV12-4; DNA: TGTGCCAGCAGCCGGCGGGGGGCGGATGAGCAGTTCTTC; CDR3: CASSRRGADEQFF
D: NA; size: NA; J: TRBJ1-5; V: TRBV28; DNA: TGTGCCAGCAGTTTAGGGGGGGTGACGGGACAGCCCCAGCATTTT; CDR3: CASSLGGVTGQPQHF
D: TRBD2; size: few; J: TRBJ2-7; V: TRBV27; DNA: TGTGCCAGCCGACAAAGGAGCGGGAGGTCGTACGAGCAGTACTTC; CDR3: CASRQRSGRSYEQYF
D: NA; size: few; J: TRBJ2-7; V: TRBV5-1; DNA: TGCGCCAGCAGCTTGGGGCTAGAAGTCTCCTACGAGCAGTACTTC; CDR3: CASSLGLEVSYEQYF
D: NA; size: few; J: TRBJ2-7; V: TRBV7-9; DNA: TGTGCCAGCAGCTTAGCGGTTGGGTCGACATACTACGAGCAGTACTTC; CDR3: CASSLAVGSTYYEQYF
D: NA; size: NA; J: TRBJ2-2; V: TRBV12-3/TRBV12-4; DNA: TGTGCCAGCAGTTTTACTTCGGCCACCGGGGAGCTGTTTTTT; CDR3: CASSFTSATGELFF
D: TRBD2; size: NA; J: TRBJ2-3; V: TRBV12-3/TRBV12-4; DNA: TGTGCCAGCAGCTTACTAGCGGGGGTAAGCGCAGATACGCAATATTTT; CDR3: CASSLLAGVSADTQYF
D: TRBD2; size: few; J: TRBJ2-4; V: TRBV4-1; DNA: TGCGCCAGCAGCCAAGATGGACTAGCGAGCAACATTCAGTACTTC; CDR3: CASSQDGLASNIQYF
D: TRBD2; size: once; J: TRBJ2-1; V: TRBV15; DNA: TGTGCCACCAGCGGGAGGAGTCTAGCGGCTTGTGGAGAGCAGTTCTTC; CDR3: CATSGRSLAACGEQFF
D: TRBD2; size: many; J: TRBJ2-5; V: TRBV7-2; DNA: TGTGCCAGCAGCTACCGATCGGGGGGGGAGACCCAGTACTTC; CDR3: CASSYRSGGETQYF
D: NA; size: many; J: TRBJ2-1; V: TRBV6-6; DNA: TGTGCCAGCAGTTACTCGAGCGATGAGCAGTTCTTC; CDR3: CASSYSSDEQFF
D: NA; size: NA; J: TRBJ2-7; V: TRBV12-3/TRBV12-4; DNA: TGTGCCAGCAGTCCCGGGTCAACGGTTTACGAGCAGTACTTC; CDR3: CASSPGSTVYEQYF
D: TRBD1; size: NA; J: TRBJ1-2; V: TRBV27; DNA: TGTGCCAGCAGTCAGGGGGGCGCCGGTTTGAACTATGGCTACACCTTC; CDR3: CASSQGGAGLNYGYTF
D: NA; size: NA; J: TRBJ2-3; V: TRBV30; DNA: TGTGCCTGGAGGGCGCGCGGGCCCATCGATACGCAGTATTTT; CDR3: CAWRARGPIDTQYF
D: NA; size: NA; J: TRBJ2-1; V: TRBV5-6; DNA: TGTGCCAGCAGCCCCCGGCCTAGGACGCGTTATGAGCAGTTCTTC; CDR3: CASSPRPRTRYEQFF
D: TRBD1; size: NA; J: TRBJ2-1; V: TRBV2; DNA: TGTGCCAGCAAGGGACAGGCTGCAGGCCATGAGCAGTTCTTC; CDR3: CASKGQAAGHEQFF
D: NA; size: few; J: TRBJ2-1; V: TRBV5-1; DNA: TGCGCCAGCAGCTTGGGACTACAATACTACAATGAGCAGTTCTTC; CDR3: CASSLGLQYYNEQFF
D: NA; size: NA; J: TRBJ2-2; V: TRBV27; DNA: TGTGCCAGCAGTTTATCGAGGCTTCGCGGGGAGCTGTTTTTT; CDR3: CASSLSRLRGELFF
D: NA; size: few; J: TRBJ1-2; V: TRBV29-1; DNA: TGCAGCGTTGAAGATTGGTGGGGGGCGAGCTATGGCTACACCTTC; CDR3: CSVEDWWGASYGYTF
D: NA; size: many; J: TRBJ2-4; V: TRBV29-1; DNA: TGCAGCGTATTCCCCCAGCCCCAAAACATTCAGTACTTC; CDR3: CSVFPQPQNIQYF
D: NA; size: few; J: TRBJ1-2; V: TRBV29-1; DNA: TGCAGCGCCCAGGCCCTGGGACGGGGGGACTATGGCTACACCTTC; CDR3: CSAQALGRGDYGYTF
D: NA; size: many; J: TRBJ2-5; V: TRBV29-1; DNA: TGCAGCGTTGAAAAGGCCCAAGAGACCCAGTACTTC; CDR3: CSVEKAQETQYF
D: TRBD2; size: few; J: TRBJ2-5; V: TRBV12-3/TRBV12-4; DNA: TGTGCCAGCAGAGCCGGGACTAAGGGAGAGACCCAGTACTTC; CDR3: CASRAGTKGETQYF
D: NA; size: NA; J: TRBJ2-1; V: TRBV6-1; DNA: TGTGCCAGCACCGGACGCGGAGGAAGAGACAATGAGCAGTTCTTC; CDR3: CASTGRGGRDNEQFF